The rows below give T cell receptor beta chains drawn from one sample of a study of cytomegalovirus exposure and HLA in healthy donors. The data were produced by immunoSEQ multiplex PCR, yet TCRdb's version contains in-frame clones alone and is incomplete. The table has 250,000 to 400,000 clones, roughly 90% seen once; the top ten hold 0.9% to 1%. The sample consisted of PBMCs. The source is a young man in good health and CMV-seronegative. The CDR3 runs from the conserved cysteine through the conserved F or W. Each record gives: J gene, D gene, V gene, clone size, CDR3 DNA, CDR3 protein. The D gene is left open where the match is weak. Size is stated for part of the rows, as once, few or many counts, or as a class when the clone is expanded.

J gene: TRBJ2-7
D gene: TRBD2
V gene: TRBV5-1
clone size: NA
CDR3 DNA: TGCGCCAGCAGCTTGGCCGGGGAGGGTATCTACGAGCAGTACTTC
CDR3 protein: CASSLAGEGIYEQYF

J gene: TRBJ1-1
D gene: TRBD1
V gene: TRBV5-1
clone size: NA
CDR3 DNA: TGCGCCAGCTCTTTAGGAGGGACAGCGAACACTGAAGCTTTCTTT
CDR3 protein: CASSLGGTANTEAFF

J gene: TRBJ1-5
D gene: TRBD1
V gene: TRBV19
clone size: NA
CDR3 DNA: TGTGCCAGTAGTATGGGGGGACAGGGGACGGAGCCCCAGCATTTT
CDR3 protein: CASSMGGQGTEPQHF

J gene: TRBJ2-4
D gene: NA
V gene: TRBV2
clone size: NA
CDR3 DNA: TGTGCCAGCAGTGAAGGCGCGTTAGCCAAAAACATTCAGTACTTC
CDR3 protein: CASSEGALAKNIQYF

J gene: TRBJ2-2
D gene: NA
V gene: TRBV7-9
clone size: NA
CDR3 DNA: TGTGCCAGCAGCCCGAAAGGGGGGGTCACGATCACCGGGGAGCTGTTTTTT
CDR3 protein: CASSPKGGVTITGELFF

J gene: TRBJ1-2
D gene: NA
V gene: TRBV5-4
clone size: NA
CDR3 DNA: TGTGCCAGCAGAGTGGCCCAGGGCAATGGCTACACCTTC
CDR3 protein: CASRVAQGNGYTF

J gene: TRBJ2-5
D gene: NA
V gene: TRBV5-1
clone size: NA
CDR3 DNA: TGCGCCAGCAGCTTGTCGGGGGTACAAGAGACCCAGTACTTC
CDR3 protein: CASSLSGVQETQYF

J gene: TRBJ2-1
D gene: TRBD1
V gene: TRBV7-9
clone size: NA
CDR3 DNA: TGTGCCAGCAGCCGCACAGGGGTCCCGTCCAATGAGCAGTTCTTC
CDR3 protein: CASSRTGVPSNEQFF

J gene: TRBJ1-2
D gene: NA
V gene: TRBV7-9
clone size: NA
CDR3 DNA: TGTGCCAGCAGCTTAGGGTCGGGGAACTATGGCTACACCTTC
CDR3 protein: CASSLGSGNYGYTF

J gene: TRBJ1-2
D gene: TRBD1
V gene: TRBV28
clone size: NA
CDR3 DNA: TGTGCCAGCAGTTCACACCGGGACAGAAACTATGGCTACACCTTC
CDR3 protein: CASSSHRDRNYGYTF

J gene: TRBJ2-3
D gene: TRBD2
V gene: TRBV5-1
clone size: NA
CDR3 DNA: TGCGCCAGCAGCTTGGGTGCTAGCGGGGGGTCGATAGATACGCAGTATTTT
CDR3 protein: CASSLGASGGSIDTQYF

J gene: TRBJ2-5
D gene: NA
V gene: TRBV5-8
clone size: NA
CDR3 DNA: TGTGCCAGCAGCTTCGGACATTCACAAGAGACCCAGTACTTC
CDR3 protein: CASSFGHSQETQYF

J gene: TRBJ1-5
D gene: NA
V gene: TRBV7-2
clone size: NA
CDR3 DNA: TGTGCCAGCAGCTTAGGGGCGGGCTCGTATGAGCCCCAGCATTTT
CDR3 protein: CASSLGAGSYEPQHF

J gene: TRBJ1-3
D gene: NA
V gene: TRBV9
clone size: NA
CDR3 DNA: TGTGCCAGCAGCCCCGCAGGGAACGGAAACACCATATATTTT
CDR3 protein: CASSPAGNGNTIYF

J gene: TRBJ1-2
D gene: TRBD1
V gene: TRBV7-9
clone size: few
CDR3 DNA: TGTGCCAGCAGCTCCCAACCGACAGGGGCCTATGGCTACACCTTC
CDR3 protein: CASSSQPTGAYGYTF

J gene: TRBJ1-2
D gene: TRBD1
V gene: TRBV10-2
clone size: NA
CDR3 DNA: TGCGCCAGCAGTGAGCCTCGGGACAGCCTGAACTATGGCTACACCTTC
CDR3 protein: CASSEPRDSLNYGYTF

J gene: TRBJ1-5
D gene: TRBD1
V gene: TRBV2
clone size: NA
CDR3 DNA: TGTGCCAGCAGTGAGCCGGGACAGGCCAATCAGCCCCAGCATTTT
CDR3 protein: CASSEPGQANQPQHF

J gene: TRBJ1-2
D gene: NA
V gene: TRBV7-8
clone size: NA
CDR3 DNA: TGTGCCAGCAGCTTAGTACAGGCCGGCTATGGCTACACCTTC
CDR3 protein: CASSLVQAGYGYTF

J gene: TRBJ2-1
D gene: NA
V gene: TRBV6-5
clone size: NA
CDR3 DNA: TGTGCCAGCAGTTACTCGTCAGGAATTGGAGGGGATGAGCAGTTCTTC
CDR3 protein: CASSYSSGIGGDEQFF

J gene: TRBJ2-3
D gene: NA
V gene: TRBV7-2
clone size: NA
CDR3 DNA: TGTGCCAGCAGCTTAGCGGTTCAGGCCACAGATACGCAGTATTTT
CDR3 protein: CASSLAVQATDTQYF

J gene: TRBJ1-2
D gene: NA
V gene: TRBV6-5
clone size: NA
CDR3 DNA: TGTGCCAGCAGTTACGGCACAGGGTTAGGTCGCTACACCTTC
CDR3 protein: CASSYGTGLGRYTF

J gene: TRBJ2-7
D gene: TRBD1
V gene: TRBV9
clone size: few
CDR3 DNA: TGTGCCAGCAGCGTCCGGGACAGCTCCTACGAGCAGTACTTC
CDR3 protein: CASSVRDSSYEQYF

J gene: TRBJ1-2
D gene: TRBD1
V gene: TRBV15
clone size: NA
CDR3 DNA: TGTGCCACCCAGACAGGGGGTACTAACTATGGCTACACCTTC
CDR3 protein: CATQTGGTNYGYTF

J gene: TRBJ2-5
D gene: TRBD2
V gene: TRBV5-5
clone size: once
CDR3 DNA: TGTGCCAGCAGCCCGCCCCTAGCGGGGGGCCAAGAGACCCAGTACTTC
CDR3 protein: CASSPPLAGGQETQYF

J gene: TRBJ1-1
D gene: NA
V gene: TRBV15
clone size: NA
CDR3 DNA: TGTGCCACCTCGATGCGGGGGAACACTGAAGCTTTCTTT
CDR3 protein: CATSMRGNTEAFF

J gene: TRBJ1-2
D gene: TRBD1
V gene: TRBV6-5
clone size: few
CDR3 DNA: TGTGCCAGCAAAGGGACAGAACCCGGCTACACCTTC
CDR3 protein: CASKGTEPGYTF

J gene: TRBJ2-5
D gene: NA
V gene: TRBV6-5
clone size: once
CDR3 DNA: TGTGCCAGCAGTTACAACTGGGCAACAGCCCAAGAGACCCAGTACTTC
CDR3 protein: CASSYNWATAQETQYF